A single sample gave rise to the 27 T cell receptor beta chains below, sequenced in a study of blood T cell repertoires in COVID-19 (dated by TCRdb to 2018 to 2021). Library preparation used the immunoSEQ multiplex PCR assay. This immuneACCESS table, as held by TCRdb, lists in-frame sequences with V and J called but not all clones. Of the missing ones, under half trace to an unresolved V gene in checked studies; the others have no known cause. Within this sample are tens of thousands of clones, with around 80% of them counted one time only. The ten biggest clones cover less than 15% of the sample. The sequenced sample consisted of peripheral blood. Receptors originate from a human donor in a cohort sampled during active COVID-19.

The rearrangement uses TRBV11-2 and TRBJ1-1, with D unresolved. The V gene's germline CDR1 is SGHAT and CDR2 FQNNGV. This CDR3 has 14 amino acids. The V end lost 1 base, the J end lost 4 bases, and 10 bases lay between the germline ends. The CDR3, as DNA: TGTGCCAGCAGCTTAGCCGGGTTGAGCACTGAAGCTTTCTTT. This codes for CASSLAGLSTEAFF.

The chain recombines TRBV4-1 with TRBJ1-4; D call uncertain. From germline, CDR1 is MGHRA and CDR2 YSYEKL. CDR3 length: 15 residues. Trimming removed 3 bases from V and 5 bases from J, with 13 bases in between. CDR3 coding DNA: TGCGCCAGCAGCCAGTCCGGGTCGGGGAATGAAAAACTGTTTTTT. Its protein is CASSQSGSGNEKLFF.

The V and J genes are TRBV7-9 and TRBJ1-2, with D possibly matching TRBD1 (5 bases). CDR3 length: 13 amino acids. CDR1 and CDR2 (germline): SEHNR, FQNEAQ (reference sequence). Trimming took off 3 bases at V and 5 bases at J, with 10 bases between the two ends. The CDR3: CASSFAGQYGYTF. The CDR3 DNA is TGTGCCAGCAGCTTCGCCGGACAATATGGCTACACCTTC.

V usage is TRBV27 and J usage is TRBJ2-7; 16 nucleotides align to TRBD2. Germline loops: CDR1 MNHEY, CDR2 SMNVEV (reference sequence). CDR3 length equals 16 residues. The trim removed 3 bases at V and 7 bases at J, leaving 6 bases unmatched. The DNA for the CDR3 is TGTGCCAGCAGTTTCTTCGGGACTAGCGGGAGGGGTGAGCAGTACTTC. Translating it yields CASSFFGTSGRGEQYF.

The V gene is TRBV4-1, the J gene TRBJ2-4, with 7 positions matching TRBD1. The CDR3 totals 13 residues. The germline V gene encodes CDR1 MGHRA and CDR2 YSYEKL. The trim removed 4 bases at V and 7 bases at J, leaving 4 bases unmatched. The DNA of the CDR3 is TGCGCCAGCAGCCTTTGGGACAGCAACATTCAGTACTTC. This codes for CASSLWDSNIQYF.

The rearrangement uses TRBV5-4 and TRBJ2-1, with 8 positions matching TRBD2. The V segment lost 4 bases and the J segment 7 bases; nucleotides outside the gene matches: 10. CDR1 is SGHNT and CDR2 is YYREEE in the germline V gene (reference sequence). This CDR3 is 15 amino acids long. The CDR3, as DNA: TGTGCCAGCAGCCCCGGGACTAGTGCTATGAATGAGCAGTTCTTC. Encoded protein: CASSPGTSAMNEQFF.

The CDR3 region has the DNA TGCGCCAGCAGCCAAGGGACAGGGCTGAACACTGAAGCTTTCTTT. As protein: CASSQGTGLNTEAFF. The chain joins TRBV4-3 to TRBJ1-1; 8 positions agree with TRBD1. The trim removed 1 base at V and 0 bases at J, leaving 1 base unmatched. Germline CDR1 and CDR2: LGHNA and YSLEER. The CDR3 is 15 amino acids.

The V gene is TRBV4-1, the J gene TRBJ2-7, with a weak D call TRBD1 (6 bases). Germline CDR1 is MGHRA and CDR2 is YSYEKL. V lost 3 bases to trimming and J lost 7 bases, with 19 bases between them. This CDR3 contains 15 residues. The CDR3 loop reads CASSQQTGSGREQYF. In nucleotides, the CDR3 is TGCGCCAGCAGCCAGCAAACAGGGTCTGGCCGAGAGCAGTACTTC.

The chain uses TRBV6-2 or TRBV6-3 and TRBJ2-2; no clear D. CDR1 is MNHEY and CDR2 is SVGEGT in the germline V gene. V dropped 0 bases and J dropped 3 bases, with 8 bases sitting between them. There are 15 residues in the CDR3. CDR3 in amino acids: CASSYSTGYTGELFF. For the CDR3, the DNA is TGTGCCAGCAGTTACTCGACCGGGTACACCGGGGAGCTGTTTTTT.

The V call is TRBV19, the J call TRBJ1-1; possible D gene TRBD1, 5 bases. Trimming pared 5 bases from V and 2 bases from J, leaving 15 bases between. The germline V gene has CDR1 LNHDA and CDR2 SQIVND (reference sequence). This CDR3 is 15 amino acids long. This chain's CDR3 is CASSGRQGLNTEAFF. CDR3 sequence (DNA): TGTGCCAGTAGTGGGCGGCAGGGCCTTAACACTGAAGCTTTCTTT.

The CDR3 nucleotides read TGTGCCACCAGTGATTTGGGGGGGACAGCTATGATGAACACTGAAGCTTTCTTT. It is translated as CATSDLGGTAMMNTEAFF. The V call is TRBV24-1, the J call TRBJ1-1; 7 bases are a match to TRBD1. CDR1 KGHDR and CDR2 SFDVKD come from the germline V gene. V lost 0 bases and J lost 0; bases outside the gene matches: 9. The CDR3 totals 18 residues.

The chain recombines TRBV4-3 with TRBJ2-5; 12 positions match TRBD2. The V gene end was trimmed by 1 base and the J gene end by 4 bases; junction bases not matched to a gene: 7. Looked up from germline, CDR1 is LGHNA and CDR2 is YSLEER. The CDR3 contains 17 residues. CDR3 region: CASSQGASGGALETQYF. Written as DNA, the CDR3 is TGCGCCAGCAGCCAAGGGGCTAGCGGGGGGGCCCTAGAGACCCAGTACTTC.

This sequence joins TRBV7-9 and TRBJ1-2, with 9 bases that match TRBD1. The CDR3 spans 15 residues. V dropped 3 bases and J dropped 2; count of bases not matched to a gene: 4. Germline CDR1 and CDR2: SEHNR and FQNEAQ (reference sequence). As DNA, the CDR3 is TGTGCCAGCAGCTTCTCGACAGGGGGGAACTATGGCTACACCTTC. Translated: CASSFSTGGNYGYTF.

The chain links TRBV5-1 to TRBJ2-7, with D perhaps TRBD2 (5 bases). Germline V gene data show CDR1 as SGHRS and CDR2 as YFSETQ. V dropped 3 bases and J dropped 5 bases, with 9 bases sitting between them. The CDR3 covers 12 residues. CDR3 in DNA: TGCGCCAGCAGCTGGGCGGGCCACGAGCAGTACTTC. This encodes CASSWAGHEQYF.

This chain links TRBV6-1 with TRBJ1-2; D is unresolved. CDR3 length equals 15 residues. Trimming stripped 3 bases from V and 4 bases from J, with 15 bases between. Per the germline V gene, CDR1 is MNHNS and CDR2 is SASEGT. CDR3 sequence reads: CASSEWLSAAYGYTF. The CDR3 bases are TGTGCCAGCAGTGAGTGGCTAAGCGCCGCCTATGGCTACACCTTC.

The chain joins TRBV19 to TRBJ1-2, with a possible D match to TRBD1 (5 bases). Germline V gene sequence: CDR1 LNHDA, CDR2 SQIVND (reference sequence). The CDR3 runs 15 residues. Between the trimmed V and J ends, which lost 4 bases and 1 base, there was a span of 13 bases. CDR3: CASSNRNVGNYGYTF. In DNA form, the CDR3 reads TGTGCCAGTAGTAACAGGAACGTGGGTAACTATGGCTACACCTTC.

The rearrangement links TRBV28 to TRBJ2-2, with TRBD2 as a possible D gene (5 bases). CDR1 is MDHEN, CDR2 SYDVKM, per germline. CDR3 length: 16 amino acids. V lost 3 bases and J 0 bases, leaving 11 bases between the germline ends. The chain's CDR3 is CASSFPPGTNTGELFF. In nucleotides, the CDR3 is TGTGCCAGCAGTTTCCCCCCGGGGACGAACACCGGGGAGCTGTTTTTT.

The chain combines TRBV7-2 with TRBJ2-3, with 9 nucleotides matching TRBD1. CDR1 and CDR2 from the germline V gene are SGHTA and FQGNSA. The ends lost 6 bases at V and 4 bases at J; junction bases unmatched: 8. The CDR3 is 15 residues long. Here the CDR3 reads CASSPGQGIADTQYF. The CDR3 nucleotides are TGTGCCAGCAGTCCCGGACAGGGGATAGCAGATACGCAGTATTTT. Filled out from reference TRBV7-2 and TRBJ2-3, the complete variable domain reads GAGVSQSPSNKVTEKGKDVELRCDPISGHTALYWYRQSLGQGLEFLIYFQGNSAPDKSGLPSDRFSAERTGGSVSTLTIQRTQQEDSAVYLCASSPGQGIADTQYFGPGTRLTVL.

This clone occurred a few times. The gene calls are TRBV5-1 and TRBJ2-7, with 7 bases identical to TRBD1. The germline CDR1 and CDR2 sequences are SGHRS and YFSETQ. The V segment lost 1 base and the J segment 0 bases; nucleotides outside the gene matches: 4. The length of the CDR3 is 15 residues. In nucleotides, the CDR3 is TGCGCCAGCAGCTTGATTCCAGGGGGCTCCTACGAGCAGTACTTC. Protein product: CASSLIPGGSYEQYF.

The CDR3 sequence is CASSQDINREQTQYF. In nucleotides, the CDR3 is TGCGCCAGCAGCCAAGACATAAACAGAGAGCAGACCCAGTACTTC. The gene calls are TRBV4-3 and TRBJ2-5; D remains ambiguous. Germline-derived CDR1 and CDR2 are LGHNA and YSLEER. Trimming stripped 0 bases from V and 6 bases from J, with 14 bases between. The CDR3 runs to 15 residues.

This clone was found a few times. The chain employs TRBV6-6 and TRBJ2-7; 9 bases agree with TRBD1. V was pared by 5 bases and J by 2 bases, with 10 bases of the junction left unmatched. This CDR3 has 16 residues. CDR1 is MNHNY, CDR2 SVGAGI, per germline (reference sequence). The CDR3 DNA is TGTGCCAGCAGTCGAGACCTGACAGGGGGGGCCTACGAGCAGTACTTC. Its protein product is CASSRDLTGGAYEQYF.

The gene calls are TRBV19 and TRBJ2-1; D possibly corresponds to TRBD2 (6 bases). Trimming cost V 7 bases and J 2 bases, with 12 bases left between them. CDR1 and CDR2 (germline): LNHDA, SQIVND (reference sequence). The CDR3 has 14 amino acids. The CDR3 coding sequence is TGTGCCAGTACCGGGACTGCTCCCTACAATGAGCAGTTCTTC. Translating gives CASTGTAPYNEQFF.

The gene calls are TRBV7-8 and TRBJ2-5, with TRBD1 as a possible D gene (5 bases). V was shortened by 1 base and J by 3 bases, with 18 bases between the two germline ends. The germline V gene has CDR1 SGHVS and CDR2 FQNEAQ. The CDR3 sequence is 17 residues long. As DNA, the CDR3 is TGTGCCAGCAGCTTAGTGCCTGTGGGGCAAATTGAAGAGACCCAGTACTTC. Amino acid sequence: CASSLVPVGQIEETQYF.

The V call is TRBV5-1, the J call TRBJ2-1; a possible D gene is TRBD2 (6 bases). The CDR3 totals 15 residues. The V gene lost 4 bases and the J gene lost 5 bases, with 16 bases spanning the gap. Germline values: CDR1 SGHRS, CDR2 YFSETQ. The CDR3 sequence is CASSPRLVRDNEQFF. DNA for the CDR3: TGCGCCAGCAGCCCACGACTAGTTCGAGACAATGAGCAGTTCTTC.

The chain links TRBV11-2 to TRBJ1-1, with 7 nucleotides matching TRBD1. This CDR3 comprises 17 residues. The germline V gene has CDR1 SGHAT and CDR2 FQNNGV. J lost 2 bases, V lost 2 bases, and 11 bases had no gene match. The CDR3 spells CASSLSRTGQTNTEAFF. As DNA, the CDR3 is TGTGCCAGCAGCTTATCCCGGACGGGACAGACAAACACTGAAGCTTTCTTT.

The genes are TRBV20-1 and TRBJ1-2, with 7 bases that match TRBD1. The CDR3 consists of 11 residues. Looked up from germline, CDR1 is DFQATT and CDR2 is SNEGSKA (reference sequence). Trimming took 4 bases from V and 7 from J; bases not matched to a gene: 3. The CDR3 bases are TGCAGTGCTACACAGGGGTCTGGCTACACCTTC. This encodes CSATQGSGYTF.

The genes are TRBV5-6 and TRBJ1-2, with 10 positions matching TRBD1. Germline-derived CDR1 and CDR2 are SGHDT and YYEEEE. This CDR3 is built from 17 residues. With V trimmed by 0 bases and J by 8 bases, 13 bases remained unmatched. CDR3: CASSLASRGQGLGGYTF. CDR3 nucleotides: TGTGCCAGCAGCTTGGCCAGCCGGGGACAGGGGCTGGGCGGCTACACCTTC.